This T cell receptor (beta chain) came from a study of beta chain features in type 1 diabetes. For the study at large: Comparable age, gender and cell yields were observed in patients relative to healthy donors. The study, taken as a whole, reports: Type 1 diabetes patients showed a moderate but significant shortening of TCRB CDR3s in all four CD4+ subsets. VDJ junctions from patients with type 1 diabetes contained fewer insertions and more deletions. A potential influence of HLA type upon TCRB rearrangement remained unresolved herein.

In the case of this clone: The antigen is not known.

The entirety of the isolated RNA underwent reverse transcription, so expressed TCRB transcripts were sequenced. Here immunoSEQ multiplex PCR was the method, and the copy in TCRdb shows in-frame clones only, minus some. This sample has roughly 330,000 clones; roughly 14% occur once, and the top ten carry nearly 0.015%. The material sequenced was naive CD4+ T cells from blood. The sequence came from a woman aged 18-35 years with type 1 diabetes.

The CDR3 is CASSPAGRVGINEQFF. The CDR3 region has the DNA TGTGCCAGTAGTCCCGCTGGGAGGGTCGGTATCAATGAGCAGTTCTTC. The chain uses TRBV19 and TRBJ2-1; 7 nucleotides align to TRBD2. Germline CDR1 is LNHDA and CDR2 is SQIVND (reference sequence). V lost 5 bases and J lost 6; bases outside the gene matches: 13. The CDR3 totals 16 residues.